This entry lists 14 T cell receptor beta chains sequenced from one sample in a study of control samples from healthy donors and cancer patients. Using immunoSEQ multiplex PCR, the repertoire was profiled, and TCRdb retains in-frame clones only, with some absent. The profile covers fewer than 200,000 clones, with 90% to 95% appearing a single time and more than 1.2% taken by the ten largest. The sample was blood. These receptors originate from a man aged 18 to 29 in good health.

The genes are TRBV7-9 and TRBJ1-1, with 9 bases identical to TRBD1. The CDR3 length is 16 residues. The ends lost 2 bases at V and 4 bases at J; junction bases unmatched: 8. The germline CDR1 and CDR2 sequences are SEHNR and FQNEAQ (reference sequence). The CDR3 DNA follows: TGTGCCAGCAGCTTATGGGGGGGACAGGGTTCCACTGAAGCTTTCTTT. Residues: CASSLWGGQGSTEAFF.

A few counts support this clone. The chain joins TRBV7-8 to TRBJ1-2; D might be TRBD1 (5 bases). CDR3 size: 12 residues. Trimming shortened V by 3 bases and J by 7 bases, and 9 bases separated the two germline ends. Germline lookup yields CDR1 SGHVS and CDR2 FQNEAQ. CDR3 protein: CASSFGGAGYTF. The CDR3 DNA is TGTGCCAGCAGCTTTGGTGGGGCTGGCTACACCTTC.

J is TRBJ2-7 and V is TRBV7-3; 14 bases are shared with TRBD2. The CDR3 runs 18 residues. V was clipped by 5 bases and J by 0 bases; unmatched bases: 9. Germline loops: CDR1 SGHTA, CDR2 FQGTGA. The DNA for the CDR3 is TGTGCCAGCAGCCGGACTAGCGGGGGGCCTCGCTCCTCCTACGAGCAGTACTTC. It specifies CASSRTSGGPRSSYEQYF.

The V call is TRBV7-3, the J call TRBJ1-1, with D perhaps matching TRBD1 (5 bases). V was cut by 9 bases and J by 1 base, with 21 bases left in between. This CDR3 has 16 residues. CDR1 SGHTA and CDR2 FQGTGA come from the germline V gene. The CDR3, as DNA: TGTGCCAGGATCCTTGGGACGGGGGACCAGAACACTGAAGCTTTCTTT. Protein: CARILGTGDQNTEAFF.

The V and J genes are TRBV18 and TRBJ2-7; D is unclear. This CDR3 is built from 14 residues. The V gene lost 2 bases and the J gene lost 2 bases, with 10 bases spanning the gap. Germline loops: CDR1 KGHSH, CDR2 LQKENI. Written as DNA, the CDR3 is TGTGCCAGCTCACCAAGTGGCATCCCCTACGAGCAGTACTTC. Its protein is CASSPSGIPYEQYF.

The CDR3: CESGQNTEAFF. The CDR3 DNA reads TGTGAATCGGGACAGAACACTGAAGCTTTCTTT. This sequence joins TRBV6-5 and TRBJ1-1, with D possibly being TRBD1 (6 bases). This CDR3 is built from 11 residues. Germline loops: CDR1 MNHEY, CDR2 SVGAGI.

Regarding this clone: At one boundary the junction diverges from the germline segment, which might be a read error. This rearrangement joins TRBV6-5 to TRBJ2-1, with TRBD1 as a possible D gene (7 bases). CDR1 and CDR2 from the germline V gene are MNHEY and SVGAGI. This CDR3 has 14 residues. CDR3 bases: TGTGCCTGCAGGGGGGAAAGGGCCTACAATGAGCAGTTCTTC. Its protein product is CACRGERAYNEQFF.

The genes are TRBV20-1 and TRBJ2-2; D is unresolved. The germline CDR1 and CDR2 sequences are DFQATT and SNEGSKA (reference sequence). The CDR3 consists of 15 residues. V gave up 3 bases and J gave up 3 bases, with 14 bases separating them. The CDR3 protein is CSASESPEDTGELFF. The CDR3 DNA reads TGCAGTGCTAGTGAAAGCCCCGAGGACACCGGGGAGCTGTTTTTT.

CDR3 sequence: CASSQLWDSNTEAFF. In nucleotides, the CDR3 is TGTGCCAGCAGCCAATTGTGGGACTCGAACACTGAAGCTTTCTTT. V usage is TRBV3-1 (or the pseudogene TRBV3-2) and J usage is TRBJ1-1; D perhaps matches TRBD1 (5 bases). V lost 2 bases to trimming and J lost 1 base, with 11 bases between them. This CDR3 is 15 amino acids long. Germline V gene lookup returns CDR1 LGHDT and CDR2 YNNKEL (reference sequence).

This chain joins TRBV5-1 and TRBJ1-6; the D gene is possibly TRBD1 (6 bases). Germline V gives CDR1 SGHRS, CDR2 YFSETQ. The CDR3 extends over 15 amino acids. Trimming removed 4 bases at V and 1 base at J, with 9 bases between. Here the CDR3 reads CASSPRGSYNSPLHF. DNA for the CDR3: TGCGCCAGCAGCCCCAGGGGTTCCTATAATTCACCCCTCCACTTT.

The chain has TRBV2 and TRBJ2-2, with D unclear. Germline V gene data show CDR1 as SNHLY and CDR2 as FYNNEI. The CDR3 runs 16 residues. V dropped 4 bases and J dropped 2 bases, with 14 bases sitting between them. This chain's CDR3 is CASSARSSTNTGELFF. The CDR3, as DNA: TGTGCCAGCAGTGCCAGGTCCTCGACCAACACCGGGGAGCTGTTTTTT.

The chain combines TRBV7-8 with TRBJ2-7; TRBD1 matches 7 bases. V shed 1 base and J 4 bases; nucleotides not matched to a gene: 4. CDR1 and CDR2 from the germline V gene are SGHVS and FQNEAQ. This CDR3 has 14 residues. The CDR3 is CASSLGGTVYEQYF. The CDR3 bases are TGTGCCAGCAGCTTAGGGGGGACAGTATACGAGCAGTACTTC.

This clone was observed once. This sequence joins TRBV30 and TRBJ1-6; D possibly corresponds to TRBD1 (5 bases). The CDR3 runs 14 residues. Between the trimmed V and J ends, which lost 1 base and 10 bases, there was a span of 14 bases. Germline CDR1 and CDR2: GTSNPN and SVGIG (reference sequence). Here the CDR3 reads CAWSGDWGVSPLHF. CDR3 nucleotide sequence: TGTGCCTGGAGTGGCGACTGGGGGGTCTCACCCCTCCACTTT.

J is TRBJ1-3 and V is TRBV19; TRBD1 matches at 7 bases. The germline V gene encodes CDR1 LNHDA and CDR2 SQIVND (reference sequence). Unmatched junction bases numbered 8, after V lost 6 bases and J lost 6 bases. The CDR3 covers 14 residues. The CDR3 region has the DNA TGTGCCAGTAGGCGACAGGGTTTGGAAAACACCATATATTTT. This gives the protein CASRRQGLENTIYF.